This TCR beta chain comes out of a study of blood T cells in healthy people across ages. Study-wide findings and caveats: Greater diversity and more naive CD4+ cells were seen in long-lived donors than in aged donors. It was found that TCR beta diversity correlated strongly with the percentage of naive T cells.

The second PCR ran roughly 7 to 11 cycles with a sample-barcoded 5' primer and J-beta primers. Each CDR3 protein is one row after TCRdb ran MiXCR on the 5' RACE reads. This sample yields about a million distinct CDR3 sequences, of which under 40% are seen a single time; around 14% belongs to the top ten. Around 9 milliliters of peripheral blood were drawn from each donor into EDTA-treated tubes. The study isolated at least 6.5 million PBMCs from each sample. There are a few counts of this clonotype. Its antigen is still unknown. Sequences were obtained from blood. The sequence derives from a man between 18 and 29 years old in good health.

This chain's CDR3 is CASSYRWTGGNTEAFF. CDR3 nucleotide sequence: TGTGCCAGCAGTTACCGATGGACAGGGGGGAACACTGAAGCTTTCTTT. The rearrangement links TRBV6-5 to TRBJ1-1; 10 bases map to TRBD1. Unmatched junction bases numbered 4, after V lost 2 bases and J lost 1 base. This CDR3 comprises 16 residues. Germline CDR1 MNHEY, CDR2 SVGAGI.